The source of this TCR beta chain is a study of T cell repertoires in cytomegalovirus infection. Regarding the study as a whole: Pooled public TCR beta family frequency picked out CMV carriers with the relevant HLA.

Each CDR3 protein gets one entry after TCRdb re-called the reads with MiXCR. Found here are more than 95,000 distinct CDR3 sequences, 25% to 35% of them singletons; the top ten hold approximately 59%. Germline V gives CDR1 MGHRA, CDR2 YSYEKL. This CDR3 has 13 residues. V lost 8 bases and J lost 0, with 8 bases in between. As regards this clonotype: Its antigen is undetermined.

The chain couples TRBV4-1 to TRBJ2-1; D gene uncertain. The material was CD8+ T cells from cultured PBMCs, obtained from culture after CMV antigen stimulation. The receptor comes from a human donor in good health (CMV status not recorded). Some clones in this sample may be carry-over from other donors' samples. DNA for the CDR3: TGCGCCAGCGCAGAGAGCTCCTACAATGAGCAGTTCTTC. Amino acid sequence: CASAESSYNEQFF.